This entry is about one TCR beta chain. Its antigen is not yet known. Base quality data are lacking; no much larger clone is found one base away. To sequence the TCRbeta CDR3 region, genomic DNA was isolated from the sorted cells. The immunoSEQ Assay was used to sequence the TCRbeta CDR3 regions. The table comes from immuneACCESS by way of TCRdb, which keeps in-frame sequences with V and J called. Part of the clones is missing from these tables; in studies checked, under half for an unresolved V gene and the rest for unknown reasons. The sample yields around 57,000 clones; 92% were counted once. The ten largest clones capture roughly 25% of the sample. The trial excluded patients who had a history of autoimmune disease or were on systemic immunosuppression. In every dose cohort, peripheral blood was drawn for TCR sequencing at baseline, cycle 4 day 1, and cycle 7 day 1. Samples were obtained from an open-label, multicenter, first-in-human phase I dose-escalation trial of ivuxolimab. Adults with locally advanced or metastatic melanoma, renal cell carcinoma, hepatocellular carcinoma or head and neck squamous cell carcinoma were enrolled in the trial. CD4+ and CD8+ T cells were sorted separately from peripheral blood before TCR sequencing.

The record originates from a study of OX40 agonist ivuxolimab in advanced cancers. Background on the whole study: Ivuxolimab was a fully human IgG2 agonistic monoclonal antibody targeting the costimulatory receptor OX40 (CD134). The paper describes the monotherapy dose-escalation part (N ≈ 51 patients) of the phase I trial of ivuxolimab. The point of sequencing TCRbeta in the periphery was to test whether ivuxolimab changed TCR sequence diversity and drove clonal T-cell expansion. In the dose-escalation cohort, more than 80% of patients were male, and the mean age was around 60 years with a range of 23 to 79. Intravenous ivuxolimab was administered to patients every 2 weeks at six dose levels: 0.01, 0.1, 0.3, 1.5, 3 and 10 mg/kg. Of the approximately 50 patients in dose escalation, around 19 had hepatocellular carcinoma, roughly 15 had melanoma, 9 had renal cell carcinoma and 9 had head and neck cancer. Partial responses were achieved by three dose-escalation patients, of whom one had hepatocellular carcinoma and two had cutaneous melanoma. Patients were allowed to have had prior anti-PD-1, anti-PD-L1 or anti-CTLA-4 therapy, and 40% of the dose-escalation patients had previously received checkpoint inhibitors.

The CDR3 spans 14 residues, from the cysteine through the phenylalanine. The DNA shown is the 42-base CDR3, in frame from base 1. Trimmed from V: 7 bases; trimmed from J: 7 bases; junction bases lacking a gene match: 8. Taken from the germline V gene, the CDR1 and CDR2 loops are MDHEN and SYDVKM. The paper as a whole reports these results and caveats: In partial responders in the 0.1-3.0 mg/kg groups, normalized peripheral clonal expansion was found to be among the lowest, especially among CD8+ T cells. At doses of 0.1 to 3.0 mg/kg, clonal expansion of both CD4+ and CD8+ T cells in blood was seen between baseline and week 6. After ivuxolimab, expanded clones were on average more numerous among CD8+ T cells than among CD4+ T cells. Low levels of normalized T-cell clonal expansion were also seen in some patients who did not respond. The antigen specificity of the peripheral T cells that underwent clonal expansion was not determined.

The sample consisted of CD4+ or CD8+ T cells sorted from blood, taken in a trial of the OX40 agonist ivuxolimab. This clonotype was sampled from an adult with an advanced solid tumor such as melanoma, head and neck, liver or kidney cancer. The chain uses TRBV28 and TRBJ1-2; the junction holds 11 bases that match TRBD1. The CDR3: CASTPPGTGGGYTF. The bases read TGTGCCAGCACCCCCCCGGGGACAGGGGGTGGCTACACCTTC.